The 24 T cell receptor beta chains given below trace back to one sample, sequenced in a study of T cells in Graves' hyperthyroidism and ophthalmopathy. Regions amplified from RNA transcripts were the TCR beta CDR3 regions. First-round RT-PCR with HTBI primers amplified the TCR CDR3 region. MiXCR, applied by TCRdb to the multiplex PCR reads, yields one record per CDR3 protein. The sample consists of 300,000 to 350,000 distinct CDR3 sequences, about 15% of them appearing once. The sequenced sample was blood. Receptors were obtained from a young woman with Graves' hyperthyroidism.

To note about this clonotype: A clone one base away is much larger, so this may be a read error. Since no conserved phenylalanine or tryptophan closes the CDR3, a read error is the likely cause. V is TRBV7-8 and J is TRBJ2-3; 8 bases are shared with TRBD1. The junction had 7 bases not matched to a gene; V was cut back by 3 bases and J by 2 bases. Per germline, CDR1 SGHVS and CDR2 FQNEAQ. The CDR3 totals 16 residues. The CDR3 reads CASSFRQGAFTDTQYL. DNA for the CDR3: TGTGCCAGCAGCTTTAGGCAGGGGGCCTTCACAGATACGCAGTATCTT.

Worth noting for this clonotype: Germline and junction disagree at one end, which may indicate a read error. The chain combines TRBV20-1 with TRBJ2-5; 11 bases align to TRBD1. Germline V gives CDR1 DFQATT, CDR2 SNEGSKA (reference sequence). This CDR3 is built from 14 residues. CDR3 sequence (DNA): TGCAGTACTAGTGGGGGACAGGGGGGAGAGACCCAGTACTTC. Protein: CSTSGGQGGETQYF.

This clonotype was observed many times. The chain has TRBV19 and TRBJ2-1; either TRBD1 or TRBD2 may fit D (5 bases each). Per germline, CDR1 LNHDA and CDR2 SQIVND (reference sequence). This CDR3 region has 14 residues. V lost 3 bases and J 1 base, leaving 7 bases between the germline ends. CDR3 sequence reads: CASSMGDSYNEQFF. CDR3 in DNA: TGTGCCAGTAGTATGGGGGATTCCTACAATGAGCAGTTCTTC. Together with reference TRBV19 and TRBJ2-1, the CDR3 gives the full variable domain: DGGITQSPKYLFRKEGQNVTLSCEQNLNHDAMYWYRQDPGQGLRLIYYSQIVNDFQKGDIAEGYSVSREKKESFPLTVTSAQKNPTAFYLCASSMGDSYNEQFFGPGTRLTVL.

This clonotype turned up a few times. The rearrangement uses TRBV20-1 and TRBJ1-5, with D perhaps matching TRBD1 (5 bases). V lost 0 bases and J lost 6, with 21 bases in between. CDR1 and CDR2 from the germline V gene are DFQATT and SNEGSKA (reference sequence). The CDR3 contains 17 residues. CDR3 DNA sequence: TGCAGTGCTAGAGATCGGGACGGTCGAGCTAGGGGTCAGCCCCAGCATTTT. Translated, it gives CSARDRDGRARGQPQHF.

This clonotype showed up many times. The chain combines TRBV20-1 with TRBJ2-7; 9 nucleotides agree with TRBD1. The CDR3 contains 16 residues. CDR1 and CDR2 (germline): DFQATT, SNEGSKA (reference sequence). With 0 bases clipped from V and 3 bases from J, the junction kept 9 bases outside the gene matches. CDR3 protein: CSARDYRTGESYEQYF. CDR3 sequence (DNA): TGCAGTGCTAGAGATTACCGGACAGGGGAAAGCTACGAGCAGTACTTC.

This clonotype has just a few counts. The chain is built from TRBV28 and TRBJ2-7; 11 bases are shared with TRBD2. The V and J ends lost 6 bases and 2 bases, in that order; junction bases with no gene match: 3. The CDR3 sequence is 14 residues long. The V gene's germline CDR1 is MDHEN and CDR2 SYDVKM. The CDR3, as DNA: TGTGCCAGCAGAGGTAGCGGGAGGGCCTACGAGCAGTACTTC. This translates into CASRGSGRAYEQYF.

CDR3 bases: TGTGCCAGCAGCCATACGGGACTAGCGGGAGACTATGAGCAGTTCTTC. The encoded protein is CASSHTGLAGDYEQFF. V gene TRBV3-1 combines with J gene TRBJ2-1, with TRBD2 identical over 14 bases. The germline CDR1 and CDR2 sequences are LGHDT and YNNKEL (reference sequence). V lost 3 bases and J lost 8; bases outside the gene matches: 6. This CDR3 is 16 amino acids long.

This clonotype has a count of ten or more. J is TRBJ1-5 and V is TRBV12-3 or TRBV12-4; D may be TRBD1 (6 bases). CDR3 length equals 13 residues. Between the trimmed V and J ends, which lost 7 bases and 6 bases, there was a span of 13 bases. The CDR3 reads CASNFGGPQPQHF. CDR3 nucleotides: TGTGCCAGCAACTTTGGGGGCCCTCAGCCCCAGCATTTT.

J is TRBJ1-5 and V is TRBV30; no definite D call. The ends were cut back, 0 bases at V and 5 bases at J, with 11 bases in the middle. Germline lookup yields CDR1 GTSNPN and CDR2 SVGIG (reference sequence). The CDR3 totals 14 residues. As DNA, the CDR3 is TGTGCCTGGAGTGTAGCCAGCTTTCATCAGCCCCAGCATTTT. Its protein product is CAWSVASFHQPQHF.

This clonotype was counted only a few times. This sequence may be a read error, since a much larger clone differs from it by one base. V and J are TRBV6-1 and TRBJ1-1; D gene unclear. Germline V gives CDR1 MNHNS, CDR2 SASEGT. This CDR3 has 14 residues. V lost 5 bases to trimming and J lost 0 bases, with 10 bases between them. The CDR3 coding sequence is TGTGCCAGCAGTCCCAGCAACGTGAACACTGAAGCTTTCTTT. This sequence encodes CASSPSNVNTEAFF.

This clonotype was observed at least ten times. The chain recombines TRBV7-2 with TRBJ2-3; D call uncertain. The CDR3 sequence is 14 residues long. CDR1 and CDR2 from the germline V gene are SGHTA and FQGNSA. The V gene lost 6 bases and the J gene lost 4 bases, with 14 bases spanning the gap. The CDR3 sequence is CASSLTYGADTQYF. The CDR3 bases are TGTGCCAGCAGTTTAACCTACGGCGCAGATACGCAGTATTTT.

This clonotype was found many times. This chain uses TRBV2 with TRBJ2-3; TRBD1 might be the D (5 bases). Germline V gene sequence: CDR1 SNHLY, CDR2 FYNNEI. The V gene lost 5 bases and the J gene lost 4 bases, with 13 bases spanning the gap. The CDR3 spans 14 residues. The CDR3 sequence: CASSKGAGADTQYF. CDR3 coding DNA: TGTGCCAGCAGTAAAGGGGCAGGCGCAGATACGCAGTATTTT.

The chain is built from TRBV28 and TRBJ2-2; D is unclear. Germline V lookup: CDR1 MDHEN, CDR2 SYDVKM. V lost 4 bases to trimming and J lost 3 bases, with 9 bases between them. The CDR3 sequence is 14 residues long. The CDR3 bases are TGTGCCAGCAGTTGGGTTGGGGACACCGGGGAGCTGTTTTTT. Translation: CASSWVGDTGELFF.

The chain employs TRBV6-1 and TRBJ2-6, with 8 bases that match TRBD1. The germline V gene has CDR1 MNHNS and CDR2 SASEGT. The CDR3 is 16 residues long. Trimming cost V 5 bases and J 0 bases; bases outside gene matches: 3. The CDR3 sequence: CASSLQGASGANVLTF. CDR3 DNA: TGTGCCAGCAGTCTTCAGGGGGCCTCTGGGGCCAACGTCCTGACTTTC.

This clonotype qualifies as medium-sized. The V gene is TRBV2, the J gene TRBJ2-1; tentative D call: TRBD1 (6 bases). Germline loops: CDR1 SNHLY, CDR2 FYNNEI. V shed 3 bases and J shed 9 bases, with 18 bases lying between them. The CDR3 consists of 15 residues. The CDR3 sequence is CASSEGAVAPGEQFF. The CDR3, as DNA: TGTGCCAGCAGTGAGGGGGCGGTCGCCCCTGGTGAGCAGTTCTTC.

This clonotype was seen ten or more times. The chain has TRBV6-1 and TRBJ1-1, with D perhaps TRBD1 (5 bases). CDR3 size: 16 residues. From germline, CDR1 is MNHNS and CDR2 SASEGT. V lost 1 base, J lost 2 bases, and 14 bases lay in between. The CDR3 coding sequence is TGTGCCAGCAGTGAAGGGGTCAGGGTCGGAAACACTGAAGCTTTCTTT. This translates into CASSEGVRVGNTEAFF.

This clonotype turned up a few times. The chain carries TRBV29-1 and TRBJ2-3; D not certain. With 6 bases removed from V and 1 base from J, the gap between germline ends came to 11 bases. Germline V gives CDR1 SQVTM, CDR2 ANQGSEA. The CDR3 length is 13 residues. CDR3 loop: CSVETVGTDTQYF. CDR3 sequence (DNA): TGCAGCGTAGAAACCGTCGGCACAGATACGCAGTATTTT.

This chain connects TRBV4-2 to TRBJ2-1; 8 bases align to TRBD2. The CDR3 extends over 21 amino acids. The trim removed 0 bases at V and 1 base at J, leaving 17 bases unmatched. CDR1 is LGHNA, CDR2 YNFKEQ, per germline. The CDR3 sequence: CASSQEGLVAGGRVSYNEQFF. CDR3 sequence (DNA): TGTGCCAGCAGCCAAGAGGGGCTGGTGGCGGGAGGCCGGGTGTCCTACAATGAGCAGTTCTTC.

This clonotype has at least ten counts. This sequence joins TRBV28 and TRBJ2-5; tentatively, D is TRBD2 (5 bases). This CDR3 spans 15 amino acids. V was shortened by 1 base and J by 5 bases, with 14 bases between the two germline ends. The germline V gene has CDR1 MDHEN and CDR2 SYDVKM. The CDR3 here is CASSLYEDSLETQYF. The CDR3 DNA is TGTGCCAGCAGTTTATACGAGGACTCCTTGGAGACCCAGTACTTC.

J is TRBJ2-4 and V is TRBV19, with TRBD1 matching over 8 bases. V lost 4 bases, J lost 4 bases, and 12 bases stayed unmatched. Per germline, CDR1 LNHDA and CDR2 SQIVND (reference sequence). CDR3 length: 17 amino acids. The DNA of the CDR3 is TGTGCCAGTAGTACCCTTCCCGGGACAGGAGGAAAAAACATTCAGTACTTC. Its translation is CASSTLPGTGGKNIQYF.

This clonotype was counted only a few times. This sequence joins TRBV24-1 and TRBJ2-7; no clear D gene. Germline CDR1 and CDR2: KGHDR and SFDVKD. The V end lost 4 bases, the J end lost 7 bases, and 10 bases lay between the germline ends. The CDR3 covers 12 residues. The CDR3 coding sequence is TGTGCCACCAGTGACTCTTCGAGGGAGCAGTACTTC. Its translation is CATSDSSREQYF.

This clonotype has a count of ten or more. The rearrangement joins TRBV29-1 to TRBJ2-7, with TRBD1 matching over 9 bases. Germline V gene data show CDR1 as SQVTM and CDR2 as ANQGSEA. The CDR3 totals 15 residues. V dropped 7 bases and J dropped 6; count of bases not matched to a gene: 16. The CDR3 sequence: CSATLRTGVSSEQYF. CDR3 DNA: TGCAGCGCCACCCTCAGGACAGGGGTCTCGTCCGAGCAGTACTTC.

Many counts were recorded for this clonotype. This rearrangement joins TRBV7-2 to TRBJ2-3; TRBD2 matches 7 bases. The CDR3 spans 16 residues. From germline, CDR1 is SGHTA and CDR2 FQGNSA. Unmatched junction bases numbered 9, after V lost 2 bases and J lost 4 bases. CDR3 in DNA: TGTGCCAGCAGCTTAACGGGGGGAAGGGGCGCAGATACGCAGTATTTT. Amino acid sequence: CASSLTGGRGADTQYF. The whole variable domain, filled in from reference TRBV7-2 and TRBJ2-3, reads GAGVSQSPSNKVTEKGKDVELRCDPISGHTALYWYRQSLGQGLEFLIYFQGNSAPDKSGLPSDRFSAERTGGSVSTLTIQRTQQEDSAVYLCASSLTGGRGADTQYFGPGTRLTVL.

In this sample, this clonotype turned up many times. This rearrangement joins TRBV3-1 to TRBJ1-1, with unresolved D. CDR3 length: 14 residues. Germline-derived CDR1 and CDR2 are LGHDT and YNNKEL (reference sequence). V was pared by 1 base and J by 6 bases, with 12 bases between. The CDR3 region has the DNA TGTGCCAGCAGCCAAGTTGGGTTTTTCTCTGAAGCTTTCTTT. This translates into CASSQVGFFSEAFF. Full variable domain (remainder filled in from reference TRBV3-1 and TRBJ1-1): DTAVSQTPKYLVTQMGNDKSIKCEQNLGHDTMYWYKQDSKKFLKIMFSYNNKELIINETVPNRFSPKSPDKAHLNLHINSLELGDSAVYFCASSQVGFFSEAFFGQGTRLTVV.